These 3 T cell receptor beta chains share one sample of origin, sequenced in a study of shared clonotypes between healthy human individuals. TCRdb keeps only in-frame clones here, not all; method: immunoSEQ multiplex PCR. Of hundreds of thousands of clones in the sample, approximately 79% are singletons; the top ten hold 1.5% to 2%. Sequencing input: memory CD4+ T cells sorted from blood. Indicated subset: CD45RA-negative fraction. These receptors came from a woman aged 30 to 39 in good health.

The chain employs TRBV27 and TRBJ2-7; TRBD2 matches 15 bases. After removal of 7 bases from V and 5 bases from J, the junction contained 6 bases not matched to a gene. From germline, CDR1 is MNHEY and CDR2 SMNVEV (reference sequence). This CDR3 has 15 amino acids. CDR3 residues: CASKGTSGRLDEQYF. The CDR3 bases are TGTGCCAGCAAGGGGACTAGCGGGAGGCTCGACGAGCAGTACTTC.

The chain links TRBV6-5 to TRBJ1-2, with D possibly TRBD1 on 5 matching bases. This CDR3 is 14 amino acids long. Germline assignment: CDR1 MNHEY and CDR2 SVGAGI. Trimming removed 5 bases at V and 3 bases at J, with 13 bases between. This chain's CDR3 is CASSGGSRYYGYTF. The CDR3 coding sequence is TGTGCCAGCAGTGGGGGGTCCCGTTACTATGGCTACACCTTC.

Concerning this clone: The sample carries other DNA sequences with the same CDR3. The J gene is TRBJ2-5, the V gene TRBV28, with TRBD1 as a possible D gene (6 bases). Germline V gene data show CDR1 as MDHEN and CDR2 as SYDVKM. The CDR3 length is 13 residues. V shed 8 bases and J shed 0 bases, with 10 bases lying between them. Here the CDR3 reads CASLTGNQETQYF. CDR3 in DNA: TGTGCCAGCCTAACAGGGAACCAAGAGACCCAGTACTTC. Based on the CDR3 plus reference TRBV28 and TRBJ2-5, the full variable domain is DVKVTQSSRYLVKRTGEKVFLECVQDMDHENMFWYRQDPGLGLRLIYFSYDVKMKEKGDIPEGYSVSREKKERFSLILESASTNQTSMYLCASLTGNQETQYFGPGTRLLVL.